This record looks at one T cell receptor beta chain sequence and its context. This sample is drawn from a study of cytomegalovirus exposure and HLA in healthy donors. The study ran its PCR with 60 Vbeta and 13 Jbeta primers. In the authors' methods: Roughly 10 million shared chains were among tens of millions of unique TCR beta chains counted in a later analysis. Produced via immunoSEQ multiplex PCR; TCRdb's table is partial and in-frame only. The DNA gave D and trimming, while V, J and clone size come from that table. Of about 140,000 clones in the sample, over 50% were seen once. The source material was PBMCs. This receptor was identified in a human donor in good health.

CDR3 nucleotides: TGTGCCAGCAGTGTAGACAGGTGGGAGACCCAGTACTTC. This encodes CASSVDRWETQYF. V is TRBV2 and J is TRBJ2-5; perhaps TRBD1 as D (6 bases). CDR3 length: 13 amino acids. Between the trimmed V and J ends, which lost 4 bases and 5 bases, there was a span of 11 bases. Germline V gene sequence: CDR1 SNHLY, CDR2 FYNNEI.